This entry lists 19 T cell receptor beta chains sequenced from one sample in a study of control samples from healthy donors and cancer patients. The protocol was immunoSEQ multiplex PCR, while the TCRdb copy is restricted to in-frame clones and leaves out a portion. The repertoire consists of tens of thousands of clones, with roughly 90% occurring once and the leading ten covering about 39%. Sequences were obtained from PBMCs. The origin of the receptors is a man between 50 and 59 years old with head and neck cancer.

The rearrangement joins TRBV29-1 to TRBJ2-1; TRBD2 aligns across 11 bases. The CDR3 consists of 17 residues. The ends lost 2 bases at V and 6 bases at J; junction bases unmatched: 12. CDR1 and CDR2 (germline): SQVTM, ANQGSEA. The CDR3 DNA reads TGCAGCGTTGAATTAGTAGCGGGGGGGCTAGAAGGCAATGAGCAGTTCTTC. It is translated as CSVELVAGGLEGNEQFF.

The chain couples TRBV19 to TRBJ2-7, with 11 bases that match TRBD2. Per the germline V gene, CDR1 is LNHDA and CDR2 is SQIVND (reference sequence). V dropped 5 bases and J dropped 4; count of bases not matched to a gene: 16. The CDR3 runs 18 residues. CDR3 residues: CASSPYNSGRARSYEQYF. The CDR3 coding sequence is TGTGCCAGTAGTCCCTACAATAGCGGGAGGGCCCGCTCGTACGAGCAGTACTTC.

The V gene is TRBV6-2 or TRBV6-3, the J gene TRBJ2-2, with D tentatively TRBD2 (6 bases). V dropped 0 bases and J dropped 0 bases, with 17 bases sitting between them. The CDR3 consists of 19 residues. Per the germline V gene, CDR1 is MNHEY and CDR2 is SVGEGT. DNA of the CDR3: TGTGCCAGCAGTTACTCTCTCGGTTCAGGACTATCGAACACCGGGGAGCTGTTTTTT. Its translation is CASSYSLGSGLSNTGELFF.

V and J are TRBV2 and TRBJ1-6, with D hard to call. Looked up from germline, CDR1 is SNHLY and CDR2 is FYNNEI. The CDR3 loop spans 15 amino acids. The V end lost 6 bases, the J end lost 10 bases, and 19 bases lay between the germline ends. CDR3 sequence: CASRGKWGTPSPLHF. In DNA, the CDR3 is TGTGCCAGCAGGGGAAAGTGGGGTACCCCGTCACCCCTCCACTTT.

The chain uses TRBV5-5 and TRBJ2-2; 8 positions agree with TRBD2. CDR1 SGHKS and CDR2 YYEKEE come from the germline V gene (reference sequence). The CDR3 covers 14 residues. J gave up 5 bases and V 0 bases, and 0 bases lay outside the gene matches. The CDR3 spells CASSLAGGTGELFF. CDR3 bases: TGTGCCAGCAGCTTGGCGGGGGGGACCGGGGAGCTGTTTTTT.

The rearrangement joins TRBV9 to TRBJ1-1; a possible D gene is TRBD1 (6 bases). The CDR3 has 14 residues. The ends were cut back, 3 bases at V and 1 base at J, with 10 bases in the middle. Germline V gives CDR1 SGDLS, CDR2 YYNGEE. The CDR3 DNA is TGTGCCAGCAGCGCGCTACAGGGGAACACTGAAGCTTTCTTT. Protein product: CASSALQGNTEAFF. Full variable domain (remainder filled in from reference TRBV9 and TRBJ1-1): DSGVTQTPKHLITATGQRVTLRCSPRSGDLSVYWYQQSLDQGLQFLIQYYNGEERAKGNILERFSAQQFPDLHSELNLSSLELGDSALYFCASSALQGNTEAFFGQGTRLTVV.

The CDR3 loop reads CASRPGLAVQPDTQYF. The CDR3 region has the DNA TGTGCCAGCAGACCGGGACTAGCGGTTCAACCAGATACGCAGTATTTT. J is TRBJ2-3 and V is TRBV5-4; 11 bases align to TRBD2. V trimming: 5 bases; J trimming: 4 bases; junction bases outside the gene matches: 9. The CDR3 covers 16 residues. Germline values: CDR1 SGHNT, CDR2 YYREEE (reference sequence).

The rearrangement uses TRBV6-5 and TRBJ1-2; no firm D call. Germline V CDR1 and CDR2: MNHEY, SVGAGI. The CDR3 covers 16 residues. V gave up 0 bases and J gave up 0 bases, with 11 bases separating them. This chain's CDR3 is CASSYSTRLANYGYTF. The CDR3 bases are TGTGCCAGCAGTTACTCGACCAGGTTAGCTAACTATGGCTACACCTTC.

The V call is TRBV3-1 (or the pseudogene TRBV3-2), the J call TRBJ2-3; no definite D call. V was trimmed by 6 bases and J by 0 bases, leaving 16 bases between them. This CDR3 has 16 residues. Germline CDR1 reads LGHDT; CDR2 reads YNNKEL (reference sequence). In DNA, the CDR3 is TGTGCCAGCAGTCCCCCTATCGGAGCTAGCACAGATACGCAGTATTTT. Amino acid sequence: CASSPPIGASTDTQYF.

Note on this clone: One end of the junction is discordant with germline, which a read error may explain. This chain links TRBV7-7 with TRBJ2-1; 8 nucleotides match TRBD2. In germline, CDR1 is SSHAT, CDR2 FNYEAQ (reference sequence). The CDR3 spans 18 residues. CDR3 in amino acids: CASSLRAEGLGSYNEQFF. In DNA form, the CDR3 reads TGTGCTAGCAGCTTAAGGGCGGAGGGACTAGGGTCCTACAATGAGCAGTTCTTC.

The chain combines TRBV3-1 (or the pseudogene TRBV3-2) with TRBJ1-1; D is uncertain. CDR1 is LGHDT, CDR2 YNNKEL, per germline (reference sequence). Trimming cost V 1 base and J 5 bases, with 11 bases left between them. The CDR3 has 14 amino acids. CDR3 nucleotides: TGTGCCAGCAGCCAAGTGGCCGTGATGACTGAAGCTTTCTTT. Its translation: CASSQVAVMTEAFF.

The chain recombines TRBV10-3 with TRBJ1-3; maybe TRBD1 (5 bases). Germline CDR1 and CDR2: ENHRY and SYGVKD. The V and J ends lost 10 bases and 4 bases respectively, with 17 bases between them. CDR3 size: 14 residues. CDR3 sequence (DNA): TGTGCCACCGAAGACCGACAGTCAGGAAACACCATATATTTT. This codes for CATEDRQSGNTIYF.

The V call is TRBV29-1, the J call TRBJ2-2; no firm D call. V was trimmed by 6 bases and J by 2 bases, leaving 16 bases between them. This CDR3 contains 15 residues. Germline V gene lookup returns CDR1 SQVTM and CDR2 ANQGSEA. The CDR3 nucleotides read TGCAGCGTCCTACCTGTGCACAAAAACACCGGGGAGCTGTTTTTT. Protein sequence: CSVLPVHKNTGELFF.

The rearrangement links TRBV5-1 to TRBJ2-7; 8 bases agree with TRBD1. V trimming: 3 bases; J trimming: 3 bases; junction bases outside the gene matches: 5. In germline, CDR1 is SGHRS, CDR2 YFSETQ. This CDR3 contains 14 residues. CDR3 residues: CASSSGTGDYEQYF. The CDR3 bases are TGCGCCAGCAGCTCCGGGACAGGAGACTACGAGCAGTACTTC.

The chain carries TRBV28 and TRBJ2-7, with D perhaps TRBD1 (6 bases). Between the trimmed V and J ends, which lost 4 bases and 4 bases, there was a span of 14 bases. The length of the CDR3 is 14 residues. Looked up from germline, CDR1 is MDHEN and CDR2 is SYDVKM. In DNA form, the CDR3 reads TGTGCCAGCAGTTCCTACAGGGAGACGTACGAGCAGTACTTC. The encoded protein is CASSSYRETYEQYF.

The V and J genes are TRBV7-9 and TRBJ2-6; tentative D call: TRBD2 (5 bases). V lost 1 base and J lost 0, with 7 bases in between. The germline V gene has CDR1 SEHNR and CDR2 FQNEAQ (reference sequence). This CDR3 has 16 amino acids. This CDR3 reads CASSLDGGSGANVLTF. The CDR3 nucleotides read TGTGCCAGCAGCTTAGATGGAGGCTCTGGGGCCAACGTCCTGACTTTC.

This chain links TRBV27 with TRBJ2-7; TRBD2 aligns across 8 bases. Germline CDR1 reads MNHEY; CDR2 reads SMNVEV (reference sequence). The CDR3 length is 19 residues. With V trimmed by 10 bases and J by 0 bases, 23 bases remained unmatched. The CDR3 sequence: CANLTTRRSLAGCSYEQYF. As DNA, the CDR3 is TGTGCCAACCTTACCACCCGGAGGAGCCTAGCGGGTTGCTCCTACGAGCAGTACTTC.

Within the sample, this clone is medium-sized (0.01 to 0.1%). This sequence joins TRBV28 and TRBJ2-1; D is uncertain. CDR3 length equals 11 residues. The ends were cut back, 3 bases at V and 7 bases at J, with 4 bases in the middle. The V gene's germline CDR1 is MDHEN and CDR2 SYDVKM. CDR3: CASSFENEQFF. CDR3 bases: TGTGCCAGCAGTTTTGAGAATGAGCAGTTCTTC.

This chain links TRBV2 with TRBJ1-3; D is unclear. Germline lookup yields CDR1 SNHLY and CDR2 FYNNEI. V lost 6 bases, J lost 0 bases, and 12 bases lay in between. The CDR3 is 15 residues long. The CDR3 here is CASSPEAVSGNTIYF. CDR3 bases: TGTGCCAGCAGCCCGGAGGCTGTCTCTGGAAACACCATATATTTT.